The 21 T cell receptor beta chains given below trace back to one sample, sequenced in a study of cytomegalovirus exposure and HLA in healthy donors. PCR involved 60 Vbeta and 13 Jbeta primers. The table came from immunoSEQ multiplex PCR; TCRdb's copy has only in-frame clones and leaves some out. Of 140,000 to 150,000 clones in the sample, more than 55% were seen once. Sequencing was carried out using PBMCs. The receptors originated from a woman aged 55-75 years in good health and CMV-seronegative.

This chain connects TRBV6-1 to TRBJ1-1; D gene ambiguous. Germline assignment: CDR1 MNHNS and CDR2 SASEGT. V was pared by 4 bases and J by 4 bases, with 10 bases between. CDR3 size: 13 residues. CDR3 nucleotides: TGTGCCAGCAGTGCCCTTTACGGCACTGAAGCTTTCTTT. Its translation: CASSALYGTEAFF.

V is TRBV5-5 and J is TRBJ2-5, with 11 bases identical to TRBD2. Losses at the gene ends were 0 bases for V and 6 bases for J; bases not matched to a gene: 7. Germline CDR1 and CDR2: SGHKS and YYEKEE (reference sequence). The CDR3 has 16 residues. The DNA of the CDR3 is TGTGCCAGCAGCTTGGTAGCGGGAGGGCCCGAGAAGACCCAGTACTTC. It translates to CASSLVAGGPEKTQYF.

About this clone itself: This sample includes further DNA sequences coding for the same CDR3. This rearrangement joins TRBV27 to TRBJ1-5; a weak D match, TRBD1 (5 bases). The V and J ends lost 0 bases and 0 bases respectively, with 9 bases between them. Germline loops: CDR1 MNHEY, CDR2 SMNVEV (reference sequence). This CDR3 spans 16 amino acids. Written as DNA, the CDR3 is TGTGCCAGCAGTTTATCGGGGCAGCATAGCAATCAGCCCCAGCATTTT. Amino acids: CASSLSGQHSNQPQHF.

This chain links TRBV6-5 with TRBJ2-7, with 8 bases identical to TRBD1. CDR1 is MNHEY and CDR2 is SVGAGI in the germline V gene. The CDR3 extends over 15 amino acids. V dropped 7 bases and J dropped 3; count of bases not matched to a gene: 11. The CDR3 here is CASKPGQADNYEQYF. CDR3 coding DNA: TGTGCCAGCAAACCGGGACAGGCAGATAACTACGAGCAGTACTTC.

J is TRBJ2-7 and V is TRBV11-1; perhaps TRBD2 as D (5 bases). The V gene's germline CDR1 is SGHAT and CDR2 FQDESV (reference sequence). Trimming shortened V by 5 bases and J by 6 bases, and 20 bases separated the two germline ends. The CDR3 has 15 residues. The CDR3 here is CASSNPQWRPLEQYF. CDR3 DNA sequence: TGTGCCAGCAGCAACCCTCAGTGGAGGCCGCTCGAGCAGTACTTC.

The J gene is TRBJ2-7, the V gene TRBV10-1; 9 bases are a match to TRBD1. Germline assignment: CDR1 WNHNN and CDR2 SYGVQD (reference sequence). The CDR3 consists of 16 residues. Losses at the gene ends were 7 bases for V and 2 bases for J; bases not matched to a gene: 12. The CDR3 here is CASTKREGQGPYEQYF. Here the CDR3 DNA reads TGCGCCAGCACCAAAAGGGAAGGACAGGGGCCCTACGAGCAGTACTTC.

The chain joins TRBV5-1 to TRBJ2-5; D is possibly TRBD2 (6 bases). The CDR3 extends over 13 amino acids. The V gene lost 4 bases and the J gene lost 5 bases, with 12 bases spanning the gap. The V gene's germline CDR1 is SGHRS and CDR2 YFSETQ. CDR3 protein: CASSVGGQETQYF. CDR3 bases: TGCGCCAGCAGCGTAGGAGGGCAGGAGACCCAGTACTTC.

The rearrangement links TRBV6-5 to TRBJ2-3; 7 positions agree with TRBD1. CDR1 is MNHEY and CDR2 is SVGAGI in the germline V gene. The J segment lost 1 base and the V segment lost 5 bases, leaving 6 bases of the junction unmatched. This CDR3 region has 15 residues. CDR3 nucleotide sequence: TGTGCCAGCAGTCAACAGGGGTTCCGCACAGATACGCAGTATTTT. Amino acid sequence: CASSQQGFRTDTQYF.

The DNA for the CDR3 is TGTGCCAGCAGCCTCAGCGTTTCTCCCAATCAGCCCCAGCATTTT. Translation gives CASSLSVSPNQPQHF. The V gene is TRBV2, the J gene TRBJ1-5; D call uncertain. This CDR3 region has 15 residues. From germline, CDR1 is SNHLY and CDR2 FYNNEI. The ends were cut back, 6 bases at V and 3 bases at J, with 15 bases in the middle.

The chain carries TRBV19 and TRBJ2-5; the D gene is possibly TRBD1 (6 bases). Germline values: CDR1 LNHDA, CDR2 SQIVND (reference sequence). Trimming removed 6 bases at V and 4 bases at J, with 18 bases between. This CDR3 comprises 15 residues. Written as DNA, the CDR3 is TGTGCCAGTAGCACCGGGACATCGAGTGGAGAGACCCAGTACTTC. It codes for CASSTGTSSGETQYF. Using reference TRBV19 and TRBJ2-5 for the parts outside the CDR3, the full variable domain is DGGITQSPKYLFRKEGQNVTLSCEQNLNHDAMYWYRQDPGQGLRLIYYSQIVNDFQKGDIAEGYSVSREKKESFPLTVTSAQKNPTAFYLCASSTGTSSGETQYFGPGTRLLVL.

The chain carries TRBV7-2 and TRBJ2-3; 8 positions agree with TRBD2. Germline V gene data show CDR1 as SGHTA and CDR2 as FQGNSA. The V gene end was trimmed by 7 bases and the J gene end by 4 bases; junction bases not matched to a gene: 10. The CDR3 is made up of 15 amino acids. The CDR3 here is CASTPLAGMADTQYF. CDR3 sequence (DNA): TGTGCCAGCACCCCATTAGCGGGAATGGCAGATACGCAGTATTTT.

The chain is built from TRBV7-2 and TRBJ1-4; 7 nucleotides line up with TRBD1. There are 18 residues in the CDR3. Germline V gene sequence: CDR1 SGHTA, CDR2 FQGNSA. The V and J ends lost 5 bases and 6 bases, in that order; junction bases with no gene match: 18. For the CDR3, the DNA is TGTGCCAGCAGCGACTTAGGGGGCACCGGATGGTCAGATGAAAAACTGTTTTTT. Protein: CASSDLGGTGWSDEKLFF.

The gene calls are TRBV7-2 and TRBJ2-5, with a tentative D call TRBD1 (5 bases). Per germline, CDR1 SGHTA and CDR2 FQGNSA. The CDR3 is 15 residues long. Trimming took off 3 bases at V and 5 bases at J, with 16 bases between the two ends. Here the CDR3 reads CASSFGHNPQETQYF. CDR3 DNA: TGTGCCAGCAGCTTCGGACACAACCCCCAGGAGACCCAGTACTTC.

The rearrangement links TRBV4-3 to TRBJ1-1; unclear D gene. V lost 2 bases and J lost 2, with 6 bases in between. The CDR3 has 13 amino acids. CDR1 and CDR2 (germline): LGHNA, YSLEER. CDR3 sequence: CASSQLGNTEAFF. The CDR3 DNA reads as TGCGCCAGCAGCCAATTGGGCAACACTGAAGCTTTCTTT.

This clone showed up just a few times. The rearrangement joins TRBV7-9 to TRBJ2-2, with D unclear. V was clipped by 11 bases and J by 4 bases, with 17 bases between them. This CDR3 spans 14 amino acids. Germline V gives CDR1 SEHNR, CDR2 FQNEAQ (reference sequence). CDR3 sequence reads: CALADTTTTGELFF. DNA of the CDR3: TGTGCCCTCGCCGACACAACGACCACCGGGGAGCTGTTTTTT. Filled out from reference TRBV7-9 and TRBJ2-2, the complete variable domain reads DTGVSQNPRHKITKRGQNVTFRCDPISEHNRLYWYRQTLGQGPEFLTYFQNEAQLEKSRLLSDRFSAERPKGSFSTLEIQRTEQGDSAMYLCALADTTTTGELFFGEGSRLTVL.

The rearrangement joins TRBV5-8 to TRBJ2-1; D may be TRBD2 (6 bases). Germline-derived CDR1 and CDR2 are SGHTS and YDEGEE. V was shortened by 10 bases and J by 5 bases, with 16 bases between the two germline ends. The length of the CDR3 is 13 residues. CDR3 residues: CAGGASVHNEQFF. For the CDR3, the DNA is TGTGCCGGAGGGGCTAGCGTTCACAATGAGCAGTTCTTC.

This clone was found a few times. The rearrangement joins TRBV6-1 to TRBJ2-7, with D perhaps TRBD2 (5 bases). The CDR3 covers 14 residues. V gave up 1 base and J gave up 5 bases, with 12 bases separating them. Germline CDR1 reads MNHNS; CDR2 reads SASEGT. CDR3 in DNA: TGTGCCAGCAGTGAAGACGCTAGCAACCACGAGCAGTACTTC. Residues: CASSEDASNHEQYF.

The chain carries TRBV6-6 and TRBJ2-3, with 7 bases lining up with TRBD1. V shed 5 bases and J 1 base; nucleotides not matched to a gene: 6. Germline V gene sequence: CDR1 MNHNY, CDR2 SVGAGI (reference sequence). CDR3 length equals 15 residues. The CDR3: CASSRRQGGTDTQYF. CDR3 in DNA: TGTGCCAGCAGTCGGCGACAGGGAGGCACAGATACGCAGTATTTT.

Turning to this clone: Other nucleotide sequences from this sample produce the same CDR3. The V call is TRBV15, the J call TRBJ1-3, with 11 bases aligning to TRBD1. The CDR3 runs to 15 residues. Germline V gene data show CDR1 as LNHNV and CDR2 as YYDKDF (reference sequence). V lost 3 bases to trimming and J lost 2 bases; unmatched junction nucleotides: 0. The CDR3 loop is CATSRDRGPGNTIYF. Written as DNA, the CDR3 is TGTGCCACCAGCAGGGACAGGGGGCCTGGAAACACCATATATTTT.

This clone has just one count. The chain links TRBV9 to TRBJ2-2, with unresolved D. Trimming took 0 bases from V and 0 from J, leaving 6 bases between them. Per germline, CDR1 SGDLS and CDR2 YYNGEE. The CDR3 sequence is 15 residues long. CDR3 in amino acids: CASSVGHPNTGELFF. CDR3 DNA: TGTGCCAGCAGCGTAGGACACCCGAACACCGGGGAGCTGTTTTTT.

This clone was picked up a small number of times. The chain links TRBV5-4 to TRBJ1-4, with D possibly being TRBD1 (5 bases). CDR3 size: 14 residues. The germline V gene encodes CDR1 SGHNT and CDR2 YYREEE (reference sequence). Trimming left V 1 base short and J 1 base short, with 5 bases between. CDR3 nucleotides: TGTGCCAGCAGCTTGCAGGGAACTAATGAAAAACTGTTTTTT. Translating gives CASSLQGTNEKLFF.